The present T cell receptor (beta chain) was sequenced within a study of T cell repertoires in cytomegalovirus infection (dated by TCRdb to 2018 to 2020). Study-wide context: The HLA type of each donor mattered for the analysis, because public TCR beta signatures pointed to carriage of CMV infection along with the matching HLA type. Findings and caveats that apply to the study as a whole: The ex vivo response was dominated by HLA-C-restricted CMV-specific TCR beta clonotypes, which also provided the single most frequent clonotype in two of eight donors. Cumulative frequency of public TCR beta family members discriminated carriers of CMV infection plus the relevant HLA type in this cohort and an independent approximately 370-donor cohort.

Based on the germline V gene, the CDR1 and CDR2 sequences are MNHEY and SVGAGI. V is reduced by 0 bases and J by 4 bases, leaving a spacing of 9 bases between them. Reading from cysteine to phenylalanine, the CDR3 counts 14 amino acids. The CDR3 DNA has 42 bases and is translated from base 1. The sequencer was an Illumina HiSeq 1500. TCRdb applied fastp at Q25 and MiXCR to the public reads, then kept only in-frame beta chains. One record per CDR3 amino acid sequence lists the most common genes and DNA. The sample table lists 510,000 or so distinct CDR3 sequences, more than 20% of them with a count of one. Under 15% of the sample is in the top ten clones. Remarks on this clonotype: Its antigen specificity is not known. Base qualities are not recorded, but no much larger clone differs from it by a single base.

Material: PBMCs. Here the chain combines TRBV6-5 and TRBJ2-5; 6 matching bases give a weak D call of TRBD2. The clonotype comes from a human donor in good health (CMV status not recorded). Some clones in this sample may be carry-over from other donors' samples. The CDR3: CASSYSRRGETQYF. The DNA sequence is TGTGCCAGCAGTTACTCGAGGAGGGGAGAGACCCAGTACTTC.